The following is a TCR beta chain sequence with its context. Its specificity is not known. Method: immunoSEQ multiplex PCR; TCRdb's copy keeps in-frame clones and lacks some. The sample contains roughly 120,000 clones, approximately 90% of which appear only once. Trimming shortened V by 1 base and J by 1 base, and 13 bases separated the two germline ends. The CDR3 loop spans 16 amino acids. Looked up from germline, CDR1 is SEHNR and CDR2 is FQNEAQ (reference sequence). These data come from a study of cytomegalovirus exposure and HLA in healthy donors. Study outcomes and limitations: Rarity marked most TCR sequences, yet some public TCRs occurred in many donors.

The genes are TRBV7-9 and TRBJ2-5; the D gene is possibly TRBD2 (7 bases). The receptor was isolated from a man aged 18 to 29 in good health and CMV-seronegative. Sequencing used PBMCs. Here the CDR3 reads CASSLVGGGSQETQYF. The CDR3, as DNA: TGTGCCAGCAGCTTAGTGGGCGGGGGCTCCCAAGAGACCCAGTACTTC.